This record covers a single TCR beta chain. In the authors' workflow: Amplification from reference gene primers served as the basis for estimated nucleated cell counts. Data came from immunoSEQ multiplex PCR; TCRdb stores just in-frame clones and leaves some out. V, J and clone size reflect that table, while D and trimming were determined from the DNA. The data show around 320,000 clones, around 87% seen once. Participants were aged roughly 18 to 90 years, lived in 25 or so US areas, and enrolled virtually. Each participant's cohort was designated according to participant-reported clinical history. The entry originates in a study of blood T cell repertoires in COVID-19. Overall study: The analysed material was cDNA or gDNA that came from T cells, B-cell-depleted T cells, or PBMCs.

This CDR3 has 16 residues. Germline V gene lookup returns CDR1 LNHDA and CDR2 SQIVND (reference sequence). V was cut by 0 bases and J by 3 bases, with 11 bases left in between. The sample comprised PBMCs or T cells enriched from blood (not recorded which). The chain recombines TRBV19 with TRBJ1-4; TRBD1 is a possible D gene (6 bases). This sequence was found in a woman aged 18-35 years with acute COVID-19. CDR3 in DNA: TGTGCCAGTAGTATAGACCCCACAGGGCCTAATGAAAAACTGTTTTTT. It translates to CASSIDPTGPNEKLFF.